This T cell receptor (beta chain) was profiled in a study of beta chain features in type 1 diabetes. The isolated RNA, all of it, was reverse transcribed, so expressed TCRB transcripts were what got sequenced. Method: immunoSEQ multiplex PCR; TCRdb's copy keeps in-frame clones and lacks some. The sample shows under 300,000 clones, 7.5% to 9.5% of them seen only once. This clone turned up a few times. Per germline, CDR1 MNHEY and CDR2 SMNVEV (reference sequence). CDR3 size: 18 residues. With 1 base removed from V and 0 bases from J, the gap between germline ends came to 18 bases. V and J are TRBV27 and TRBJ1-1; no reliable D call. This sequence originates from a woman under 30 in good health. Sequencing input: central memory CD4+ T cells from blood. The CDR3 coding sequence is TGTGCCAGCAGTTTATTGCCCGGGATAGGTAAAATGAACACTGAAGCTTTCTTT. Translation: CASSLLPGIGKMNTEAFF.